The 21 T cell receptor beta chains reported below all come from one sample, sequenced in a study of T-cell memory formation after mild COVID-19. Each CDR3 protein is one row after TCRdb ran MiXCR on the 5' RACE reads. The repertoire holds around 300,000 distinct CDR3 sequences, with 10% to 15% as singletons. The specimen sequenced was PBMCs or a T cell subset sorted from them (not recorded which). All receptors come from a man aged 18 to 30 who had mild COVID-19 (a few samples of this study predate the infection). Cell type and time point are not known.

CDR3 nucleotides: TGTGCCACCAGGGCACGAGGGGACACTGAAGCTTTCTTT. It encodes CATRARGDTEAFF. This chain connects TRBV24-1 to TRBJ1-1; D is perhaps TRBD1 (5 bases). Trimming shortened V by 7 bases and J by 3 bases, and 11 bases separated the two germline ends. Germline V gives CDR1 KGHDR, CDR2 SFDVKD. The CDR3 length is 13 residues.

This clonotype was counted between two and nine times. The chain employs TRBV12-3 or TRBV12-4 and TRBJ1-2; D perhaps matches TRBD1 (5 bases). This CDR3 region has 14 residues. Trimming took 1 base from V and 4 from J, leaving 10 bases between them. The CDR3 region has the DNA TGTGCCAGCAGTTTAGGGCCTACAGGCTATGGCTACACCTTC. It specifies CASSLGPTGYGYTF.

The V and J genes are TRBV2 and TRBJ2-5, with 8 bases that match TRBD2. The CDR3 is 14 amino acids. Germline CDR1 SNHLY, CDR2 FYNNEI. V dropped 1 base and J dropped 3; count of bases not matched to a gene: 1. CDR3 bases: TGTGCCAGCAGTGAAGGCGGGGGGAAAGAGACCCAGTACTTC. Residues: CASSEGGGKETQYF. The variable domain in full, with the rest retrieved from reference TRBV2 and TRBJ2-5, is EPEVTQTPSHQVTQMGQEVILRCVPISNHLYFYWYRQILGQKVEFLVSFYNNEISEKSEIFDDQFSVERPDGSNFTLKIRSTKLEDSAMYFCASSEGGGKETQYFGPGTRLLVL.

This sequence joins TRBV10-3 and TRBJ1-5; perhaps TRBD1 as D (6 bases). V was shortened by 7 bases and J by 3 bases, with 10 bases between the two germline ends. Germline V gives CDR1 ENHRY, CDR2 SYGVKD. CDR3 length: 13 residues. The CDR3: CAITRDINQPQHF. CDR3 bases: TGTGCCATCACTCGGGACATCAATCAGCCCCAGCATTTT.

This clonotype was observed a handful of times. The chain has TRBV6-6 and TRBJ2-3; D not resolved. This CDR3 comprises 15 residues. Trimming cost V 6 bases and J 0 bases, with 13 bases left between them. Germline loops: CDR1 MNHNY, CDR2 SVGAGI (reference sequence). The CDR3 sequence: CASSPWKASTDTQYF. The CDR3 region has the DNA TGTGCCAGCAGCCCGTGGAAAGCTAGCACAGATACGCAGTATTTT.

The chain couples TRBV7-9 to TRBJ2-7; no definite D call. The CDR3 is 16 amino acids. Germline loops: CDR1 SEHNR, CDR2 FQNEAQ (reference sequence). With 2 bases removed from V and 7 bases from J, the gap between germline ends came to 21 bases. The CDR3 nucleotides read TGTGCCAGCAGCTTATTTCCCCTTGGTAATTTAGTGGAGCAGTACTTC. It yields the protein CASSLFPLGNLVEQYF.

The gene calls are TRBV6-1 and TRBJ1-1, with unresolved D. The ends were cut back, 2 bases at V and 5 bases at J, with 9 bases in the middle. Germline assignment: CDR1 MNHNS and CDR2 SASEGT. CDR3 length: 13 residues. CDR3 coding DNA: TGTGCCAGCAGTGAATTGAGGTGGACTGAAGCTTTCTTT. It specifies CASSELRWTEAFF.

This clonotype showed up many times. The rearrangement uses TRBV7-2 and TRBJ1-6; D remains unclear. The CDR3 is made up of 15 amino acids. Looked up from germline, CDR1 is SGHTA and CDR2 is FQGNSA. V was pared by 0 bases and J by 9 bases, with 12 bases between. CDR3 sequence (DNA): TGTGCCAGCAGCTTAGCCACAGCATTCAGTTCACCCCTCCACTTT. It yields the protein CASSLATAFSSPLHF.

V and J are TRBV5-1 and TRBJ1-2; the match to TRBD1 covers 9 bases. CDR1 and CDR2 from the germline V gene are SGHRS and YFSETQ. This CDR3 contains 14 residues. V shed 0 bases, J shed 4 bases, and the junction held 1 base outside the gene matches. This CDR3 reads CASSLGTGVYGYTF. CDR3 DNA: TGCGCCAGCAGCTTGGGGACAGGGGTCTATGGCTACACCTTC.

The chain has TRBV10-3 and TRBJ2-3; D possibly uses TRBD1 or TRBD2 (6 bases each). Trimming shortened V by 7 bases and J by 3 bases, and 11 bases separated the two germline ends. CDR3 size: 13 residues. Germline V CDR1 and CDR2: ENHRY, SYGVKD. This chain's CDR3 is CAITGAGTDTQYF. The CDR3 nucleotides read TGTGCCATCACAGGGGCGGGGACAGATACGCAGTATTTT.

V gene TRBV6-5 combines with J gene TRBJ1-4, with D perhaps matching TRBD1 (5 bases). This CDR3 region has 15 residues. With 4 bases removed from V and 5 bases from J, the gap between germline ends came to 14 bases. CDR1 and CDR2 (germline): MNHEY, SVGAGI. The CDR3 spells CASSFRRGRNEKLFF. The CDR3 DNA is TGTGCCAGCAGTTTCCGACGGGGACGGAATGAAAAACTGTTTTTT.

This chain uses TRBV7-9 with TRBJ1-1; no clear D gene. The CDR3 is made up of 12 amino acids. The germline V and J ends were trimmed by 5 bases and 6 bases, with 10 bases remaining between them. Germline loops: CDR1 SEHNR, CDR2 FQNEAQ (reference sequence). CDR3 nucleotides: TGTGCCAGCAGCAAGACTCGGGCTGAAGCTTTCTTT. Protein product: CASSKTRAEAFF.

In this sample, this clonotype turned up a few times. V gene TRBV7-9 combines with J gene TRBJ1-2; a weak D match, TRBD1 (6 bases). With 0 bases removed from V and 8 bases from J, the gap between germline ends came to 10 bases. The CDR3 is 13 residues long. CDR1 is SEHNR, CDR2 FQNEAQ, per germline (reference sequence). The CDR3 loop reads CASSLAGGQGYTF. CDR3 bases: TGTGCCAGCAGCTTAGCTGGGGGGCAAGGCTACACCTTC.

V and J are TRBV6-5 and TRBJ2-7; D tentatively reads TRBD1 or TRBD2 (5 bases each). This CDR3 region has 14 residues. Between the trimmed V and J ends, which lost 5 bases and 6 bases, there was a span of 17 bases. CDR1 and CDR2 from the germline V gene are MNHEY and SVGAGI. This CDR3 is CASSLWDGAGEQYF. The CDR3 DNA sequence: TGTGCCAGCAGTCTATGGGACGGTGCCGGCGAGCAGTACTTC.

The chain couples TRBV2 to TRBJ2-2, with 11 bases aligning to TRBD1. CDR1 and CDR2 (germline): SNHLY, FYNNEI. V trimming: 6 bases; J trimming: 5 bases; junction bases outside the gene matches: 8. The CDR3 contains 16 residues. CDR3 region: CASSLRTGGQTGELFF. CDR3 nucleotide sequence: TGTGCCAGCAGCTTACGGACAGGGGGCCAGACCGGGGAGCTGTTTTTT.

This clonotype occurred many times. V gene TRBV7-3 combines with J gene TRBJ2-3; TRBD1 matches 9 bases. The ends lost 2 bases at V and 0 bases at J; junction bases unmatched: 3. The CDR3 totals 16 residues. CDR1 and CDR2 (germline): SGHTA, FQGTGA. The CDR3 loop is CASSLQGQGSTDTQYF. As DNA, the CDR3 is TGTGCCAGCAGCTTACAGGGACAGGGAAGCACAGATACGCAGTATTTT.

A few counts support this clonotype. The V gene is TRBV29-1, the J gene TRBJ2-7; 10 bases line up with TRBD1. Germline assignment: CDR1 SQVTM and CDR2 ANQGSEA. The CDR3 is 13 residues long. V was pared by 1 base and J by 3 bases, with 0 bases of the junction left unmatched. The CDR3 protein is CSVEGTGGYEQYF. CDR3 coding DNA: TGCAGCGTTGAAGGGACAGGGGGCTACGAGCAGTACTTC.

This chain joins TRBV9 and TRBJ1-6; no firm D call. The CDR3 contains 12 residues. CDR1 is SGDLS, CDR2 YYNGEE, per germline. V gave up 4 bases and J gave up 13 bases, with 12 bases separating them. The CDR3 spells CASSLGVPPLHF. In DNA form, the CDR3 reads TGTGCCAGCAGCCTCGGGGTTCCCCCCCTCCACTTT.

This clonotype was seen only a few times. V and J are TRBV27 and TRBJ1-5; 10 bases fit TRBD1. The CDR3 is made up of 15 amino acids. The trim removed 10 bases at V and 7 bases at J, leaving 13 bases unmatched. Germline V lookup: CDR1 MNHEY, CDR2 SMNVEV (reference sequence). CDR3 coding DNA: TGTGCCACTTGGAGACAGGGGGCAGGGGCCCAGCCCCAGCATTTT. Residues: CATWRQGAGAQPQHF.

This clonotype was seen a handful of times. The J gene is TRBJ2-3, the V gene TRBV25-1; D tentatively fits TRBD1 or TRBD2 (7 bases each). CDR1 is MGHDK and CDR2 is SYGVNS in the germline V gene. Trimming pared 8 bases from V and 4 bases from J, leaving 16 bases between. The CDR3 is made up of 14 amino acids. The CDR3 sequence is CASGAGGGSDTQYF. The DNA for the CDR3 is TGTGCCAGCGGTGCAGGGGGGGGTTCAGATACGCAGTATTTT.

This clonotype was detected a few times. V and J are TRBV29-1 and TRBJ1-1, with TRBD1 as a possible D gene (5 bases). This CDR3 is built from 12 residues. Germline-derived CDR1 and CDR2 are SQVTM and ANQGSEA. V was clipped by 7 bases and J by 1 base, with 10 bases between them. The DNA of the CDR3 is TGCAGCGCAGGGAGACAGAACACTGAAGCTTTCTTT. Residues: CSAGRQNTEAFF.